Below are 9 T cell receptor beta chains sequenced from a single sample in a study of T cells in Graves' hyperthyroidism and ophthalmopathy. The investigators amplified TCR beta CDR3 regions from RNA transcripts. The HTBI primer set served for first-round RT-PCR of the TCR CDR3. TCRdb ran MiXCR on the multiplex PCR reads and lists one entry per CDR3 protein. The sample lists 300,000 to 400,000 distinct CDR3 sequences, about 13% occurring once. The sequencing input was blood. These receptors all come from a woman aged 18-29 years with Graves' hyperthyroidism.

This clonotype was seen a few times. The CDR3 bases are TGTGCCAGCAGTCTCACCCTGAATCAGCCCCAGCATTTT. This translates into CASSLTLNQPQHF. This chain uses TRBV27 with TRBJ1-5; D is unclear. V lost 5 bases to trimming and J lost 4 bases, with 9 bases between them. CDR3 length equals 13 residues. Germline V gene lookup returns CDR1 MNHEY and CDR2 SMNVEV (reference sequence).

J is TRBJ1-2 and V is TRBV5-6, with 7 bases identical to TRBD1. Looked up from germline, CDR1 is SGHDT and CDR2 is YYEEEE. The V and J ends lost 3 bases and 1 base, in that order; junction bases with no gene match: 3. The CDR3 is made up of 14 amino acids. CDR3 residues: CASSYGTVNYGYTF. CDR3 in DNA: TGTGCCAGCAGCTACGGGACAGTTAACTATGGCTACACCTTC.

The chain combines TRBV29-1 with TRBJ2-1; 7 bases line up with TRBD1. Germline CDR1 reads SQVTM; CDR2 reads ANQGSEA. The CDR3 loop spans 14 amino acids. Trimming cost V 8 bases and J 3 bases; bases outside gene matches: 10. The CDR3 loop is CSLAIQGSYNEQFF. CDR3 nucleotide sequence: TGCAGCCTTGCGATACAGGGGAGCTACAATGAGCAGTTCTTC.

This clonotype was counted only a few times. The chain employs TRBV2 and TRBJ1-4, with a possible D match to TRBD1 (5 bases). Looked up from germline, CDR1 is SNHLY and CDR2 is FYNNEI. V was cut by 1 base and J by 8 bases, with 17 bases left in between. There are 16 residues in the CDR3. CDR3 in amino acids: CASSEVLGGGGEKLFF. CDR3 DNA: TGTGCCAGCAGTGAAGTTTTGGGGGGGGGTGGCGAAAAACTGTTTTTT.

The table lists this clonotype with a few counts. CDR3 nucleotide sequence: TGTGCCAGCAGTTCTCCTAGCGGGGGATGGGCCGGGGAGCTGTTTTTT. It codes for CASSSPSGGWAGELFF. The genes are TRBV6-5 and TRBJ2-2; the match to TRBD2 covers 10 bases. CDR3 length: 16 amino acids. CDR1 and CDR2 (germline): MNHEY, SVGAGI. The V and J ends lost 4 bases and 6 bases, in that order; junction bases with no gene match: 8.

At least ten counts were recorded for this clonotype. This rearrangement joins TRBV5-1 to TRBJ2-3; a possible D gene is TRBD2 (5 bases). Germline CDR1 and CDR2: SGHRS and YFSETQ. This CDR3 is built from 14 residues. Trimming stripped 4 bases from V and 4 bases from J, with 13 bases between. The CDR3 loop reads CASSGGLSPDTQYF. CDR3 nucleotide sequence: TGCGCCAGCAGCGGCGGACTCAGCCCAGATACGCAGTATTTT. The full variable domain, in which reference TRBV5-1 and TRBJ2-3 provide the parts outside the CDR3, is KAGVTQTPRYLIKTRGQQVTLSCSPISGHRSVSWYQQTPGQGLQFLFEYFSETQRNKGNFPGRFSGRQFSNSRSEMNVSTLELGDSALYLCASSGGLSPDTQYFGPGTRLTVL.

As regards this clonotype: A much larger clone sits a single nucleotide away, making a read error possible. V usage is TRBV29-1 and J usage is TRBJ2-5; 7 bases fit TRBD2. Germline V gene lookup returns CDR1 SQVTM and CDR2 ANQGSEA. CDR3 size: 12 residues. Germline trimming cut 8 bases from V and 3 bases from J; bases unmatched to any gene: 6. The CDR3 region is CSIRAGKETQYF. CDR3 sequence (DNA): TGCAGCATTCGAGCGGGGAAAGAGACCCAGTACTTC. The entire variable domain, with the rest obtained from reference TRBV29-1 and TRBJ2-5, is as follows: SAVISQKPSRDICQRGTSLTIQCQVDSQVTMMFWYRQQPGQSLTLIATANQGSEATYESGFVIDKFPISRPNLTFSTLTVSNMSPEDSSIYLCSIRAGKETQYFGPGTRLLVL.

Turning to this clonotype: This may be a read error: a much more frequent sequence differs by one nucleotide. The rearrangement links TRBV4-2 to TRBJ1-2, with TRBD1 matching 9 bases. Germline CDR1 reads LGHNA; CDR2 reads YNFKEQ. V gave up 1 base and J gave up 5 bases; unmatched junction bases: 5. CDR3 length: 15 residues. The CDR3 DNA follows: TGTGCCAGCAGCCAAGGTGGGACAGGGAAGTATGGCTACACCTTC. Its protein is CASSQGGTGKYGYTF.

This clonotype was recorded many times. The chain joins TRBV18 to TRBJ1-4, with unresolved D. From germline, CDR1 is KGHSH and CDR2 LQKENI. The CDR3 loop spans 14 amino acids. Trimming removed 3 bases from V and 4 bases from J, with 9 bases in between. CDR3 nucleotide sequence: TGTGCCAGCTCACCGGAGGGCTTTAATGAAAAACTGTTTTTT. Its protein is CASSPEGFNEKLFF.